This entry lists 20 T cell receptor beta chains sequenced from one sample in a study of T cell repertoires in cytomegalovirus infection. MiXCR, applied by TCRdb to the reads, yields one record per CDR3 protein. The profile covers 560,000 or so distinct CDR3 sequences, with 16% appearing a single time and 24% taken by the ten largest. The specimen sequenced was CD8+ T cells from PBMCs. These receptors were taken from a human donor in good health (CMV status not recorded). Some clones in this sample may be carry-over from other donors' samples.

V usage is TRBV20-1 and J usage is TRBJ2-1, with 9 nucleotides matching TRBD1. J gave up 2 bases and V 6 bases, and 5 bases lay outside the gene matches. Per germline, CDR1 DFQATT and CDR2 SNEGSKA (reference sequence). The length of the CDR3 is 14 residues. CDR3 DNA: TGCAGTGCCGTCCGGGACAGGGCCTACAATGAGCAGTTCTTC. This gives the protein CSAVRDRAYNEQFF.

V and J are TRBV29-1 and TRBJ1-3; D remains ambiguous. The germline CDR1 and CDR2 sequences are SQVTM and ANQGSEA. V lost 1 base and J 1 base, leaving 5 bases between the germline ends. This CDR3 spans 13 amino acids. Here the CDR3 DNA reads TGCAGCGTTGAAGGGGGTTCTGGAAACACCATATATTTT. This codes for CSVEGGSGNTIYF.

This clonotype has only a few counts. The rearrangement joins TRBV20-1 to TRBJ1-1, with D hard to call. The CDR3 spans 11 residues. V was pared by 3 bases and J by 5 bases, with 7 bases between. Per the germline V gene, CDR1 is DFQATT and CDR2 is SNEGSKA (reference sequence). The CDR3 spells CSAREGTEAFF. In DNA, the CDR3 is TGCAGTGCTAGGGAGGGTACTGAAGCTTTCTTT.

As DNA, the CDR3 is TGTGCCAGCAGACAGTCTTTAGGGGAGCAAGCTTTCTTT. Translated, it gives CASRQSLGEQAFF. The chain links TRBV7-3 to TRBJ1-1; maybe TRBD1 (5 bases). Trimming took 6 bases from V and 9 from J, leaving 17 bases between them. Germline V gives CDR1 SGHTA, CDR2 FQGTGA. The CDR3 consists of 13 residues.

In this sample, this clonotype turned up many times. The J gene is TRBJ1-5, the V gene TRBV6-2 or TRBV6-3; D call uncertain. V was clipped by 5 bases and J by 6 bases, with 17 bases between them. The CDR3 sequence is 15 residues long. Germline-derived CDR1 and CDR2 are MNHEY and SVGEGT. CDR3 amino acids: CASSLSQLLGQPQHF. The CDR3 DNA reads as TGTGCCAGCAGTCTCTCCCAATTACTAGGTCAGCCCCAGCATTTT.

This rearrangement joins TRBV9 to TRBJ1-1, with 7 bases aligning to TRBD1. CDR1 is SGDLS, CDR2 YYNGEE, per germline. The V segment lost 0 bases and the J segment 1 base; nucleotides outside the gene matches: 3. The CDR3 has 15 residues. The CDR3 loop is CASSVDDRANTEAFF. CDR3 bases: TGTGCCAGCAGCGTAGATGACAGGGCGAACACTGAAGCTTTCTTT.

In this sample, this clonotype turned up many times. The chain combines TRBV4-1 with TRBJ1-1; D is undetermined. The ends were cut back, 1 base at V and 11 bases at J, with 8 bases in the middle. The V gene's germline CDR1 is MGHRA and CDR2 YSYEKL. The CDR3 has 11 amino acids. The CDR3 DNA reads as TGCGCCAGCAGCCAAGGAGTTGGGGCTTTCTTT. It yields the protein CASSQGVGAFF.

The V call is TRBV6-5, the J call TRBJ2-1; 7 bases line up with TRBD1. Losses at the gene ends were 4 bases for V and 5 bases for J; bases not matched to a gene: 20. Germline CDR1 MNHEY, CDR2 SVGAGI. The CDR3 consists of 19 residues. CDR3 in DNA: TGTGCCAGCAGTTTACTACGCCGAACGACAGGGAATAGAGACAATGAGCAGTTCTTC. Translated: CASSLLRRTTGNRDNEQFF.

This clonotype was counted ten times or more. The J gene is TRBJ1-3, the V gene TRBV7-9, with D maybe TRBD1 (5 bases). Trimming pared 6 bases from V and 0 bases from J, leaving 15 bases between. Per germline, CDR1 SEHNR and CDR2 FQNEAQ (reference sequence). The CDR3 is 16 residues long. The CDR3 reads CASRSLGTDSGNTIYF. Written as DNA, the CDR3 is TGTGCCAGCAGAAGTCTCGGGACGGACTCTGGAAACACCATATATTTT.

This clonotype was recorded at least ten times. Written as DNA, the CDR3 is TGTGCCAGCAGTGCCCGGGACAGTTCCTACAATGAGCAGTTCTTC. It specifies CASSARDSSYNEQFF. The chain is built from TRBV28 and TRBJ2-1; 7 nucleotides agree with TRBD1. CDR3 size: 15 residues. V was clipped by 5 bases and J by 1 base; unmatched bases: 5. CDR1 and CDR2 from the germline V gene are MDHEN and SYDVKM.

At least ten counts were recorded for this clonotype. The J gene is TRBJ2-7, the V gene TRBV7-2; no clear D. This CDR3 contains 13 residues. Trimming left V 1 base short and J 2 bases short, with 6 bases between. Germline CDR1 reads SGHTA; CDR2 reads FQGNSA. The chain's CDR3 is CASSLGRPYEQYF. The CDR3 nucleotides read TGTGCCAGCAGCTTAGGTCGACCCTACGAGCAGTACTTC.

This clonotype was detected many times. The chain has TRBV11-2 and TRBJ2-3; either TRBD1 or TRBD2 may fit D (5 bases each). This CDR3 comprises 15 residues. V lost 3 bases and J 3 bases, leaving 13 bases between the germline ends. The germline V gene encodes CDR1 SGHAT and CDR2 FQNNGV. CDR3 loop: CASSLAGTATDTQYF. The DNA for the CDR3 is TGTGCCAGCAGCTTGGCTGGGACCGCAACAGATACGCAGTATTTT.

Notes on this clonotype: Possible read error: a much larger clone is one base away. The chain carries TRBV6-1 and TRBJ2-1; D ambiguous. This CDR3 has 12 amino acids. Germline-derived CDR1 and CDR2 are MNHNS and SASEGT. The CDR3 loop is CASSEGHNEHFF. The CDR3 coding sequence is TGTGCCAGCAGTGAAGGCCACAATGAGCACTTCTTC.

This clonotype was seen only a few times. The CDR3 bases are TGTGCCAGCAGCTGGGGTCGTCGCTACGAGCAGTACTTC. Its translation: CASSWGRRYEQYF. This sequence joins TRBV27 and TRBJ2-7, with no clear D. This CDR3 contains 13 residues. Germline V gives CDR1 MNHEY, CDR2 SMNVEV (reference sequence). Trimming cost V 6 bases and J 3 bases, with 12 bases left between them.

This clonotype has at least ten counts. The chain recombines TRBV14 with TRBJ2-7, with 8 bases that match TRBD1. The CDR3 extends over 16 amino acids. The germline CDR1 and CDR2 sequences are SGHDN and FVKESK. The V gene end was trimmed by 6 bases and the J gene end by 2 bases; junction bases not matched to a gene: 12. CDR3 DNA: TGTGCCAGCAGTCATTCCGACAGGGGAGCACCCTACGAGCAGTACTTC. Translation: CASSHSDRGAPYEQYF.

The CDR3 here is CASSFGDAEAFF. The CDR3 region has the DNA TGTGCCAGTAGTTTTGGAGATGCTGAAGCTTTCTTT. The chain combines TRBV19 with TRBJ1-1, with D uncertain. Between the trimmed V and J ends, which lost 5 bases and 6 bases, there was a span of 10 bases. From germline, CDR1 is LNHDA and CDR2 SQIVND (reference sequence). The CDR3 extends over 12 amino acids.

This clonotype was detected ten times or more. This chain uses TRBV2 with TRBJ1-3; D might be TRBD1 (6 bases). There are 15 residues in the CDR3. CDR1 and CDR2 (germline): SNHLY, FYNNEI. V was pared by 2 bases and J by 0 bases, with 8 bases between. This CDR3 is CASSEWDNSGNTIYF. The CDR3 coding sequence is TGTGCCAGCAGTGAATGGGACAACTCTGGAAACACCATATATTTT.

This clonotype was found many times. The gene calls are TRBV7-3 and TRBJ1-6; no firm D call. Germline values: CDR1 SGHTA, CDR2 FQGTGA. V was pared by 2 bases and J by 5 bases, with 4 bases between. The CDR3 length is 13 residues. The CDR3: CASSLQDNSPLHF. The CDR3 region has the DNA TGTGCCAGCAGCTTACAAGATAATTCACCCCTCCACTTT. Using reference TRBV7-3 and TRBJ1-6 for the parts outside the CDR3, the full variable domain is GAGVSQTPSNKVTEKGKYVELRCDPISGHTALYWYRQSLGQGPEFLIYFQGTGAADDSGLPNDRFFAVRPEGSVSTLKIQRTERGDSAVYLCASSLQDNSPLHFGNGTRLTVT.

This clonotype was observed at least ten times. The chain links TRBV7-9 to TRBJ1-2, with 7 bases that match TRBD1. V trimming: 5 bases; J trimming: 4 bases; junction bases outside the gene matches: 10. The CDR3 runs to 15 residues. Per germline, CDR1 SEHNR and CDR2 FQNEAQ (reference sequence). CDR3 residues: CASSLKQGLSYGYTF. CDR3 sequence (DNA): TGTGCCAGCAGCCTCAAACAGGGGCTATCCTATGGCTACACCTTC.

Worth noting for this clonotype: This CDR3 fails to terminate in the conserved phenylalanine or tryptophan, so it likely reflects a read error. The chain links TRBV28 to TRBJ2-7, with D perhaps matching TRBD2 (6 bases). Per germline, CDR1 MDHEN and CDR2 SYDVKM. The CDR3 totals 15 residues. Trimming pared 5 bases from V and 0 bases from J, leaving 14 bases between. Here the CDR3 DNA reads TGTGCCAGCAGTCACCTCGACGGGAGCTCCTACGAGCAGTACTTA. Protein sequence: CASSHLDGSSYEQYL.